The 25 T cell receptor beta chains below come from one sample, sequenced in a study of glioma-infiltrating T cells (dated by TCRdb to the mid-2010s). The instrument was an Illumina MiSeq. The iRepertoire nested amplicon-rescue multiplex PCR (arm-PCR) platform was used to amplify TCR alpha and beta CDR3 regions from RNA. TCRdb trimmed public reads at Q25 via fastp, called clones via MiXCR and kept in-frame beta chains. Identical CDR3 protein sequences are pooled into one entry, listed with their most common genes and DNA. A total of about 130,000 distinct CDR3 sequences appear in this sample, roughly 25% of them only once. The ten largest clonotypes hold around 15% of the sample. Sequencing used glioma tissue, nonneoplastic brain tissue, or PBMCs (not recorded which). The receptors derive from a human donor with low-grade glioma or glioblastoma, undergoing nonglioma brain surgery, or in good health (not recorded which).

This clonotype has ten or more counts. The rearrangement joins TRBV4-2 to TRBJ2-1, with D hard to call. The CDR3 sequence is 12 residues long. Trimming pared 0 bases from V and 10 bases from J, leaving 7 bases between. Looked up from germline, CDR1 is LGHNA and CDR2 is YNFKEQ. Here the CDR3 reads CASSQDWKEQFF. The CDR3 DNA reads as TGTGCCAGCAGCCAAGACTGGAAGGAGCAGTTCTTC.

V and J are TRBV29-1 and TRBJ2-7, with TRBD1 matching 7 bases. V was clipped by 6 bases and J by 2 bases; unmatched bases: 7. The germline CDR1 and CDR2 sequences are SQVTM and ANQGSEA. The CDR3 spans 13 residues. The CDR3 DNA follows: TGCAGCGTCATCCGGGACAGTCCCTACGAGCAGTACTTC. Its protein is CSVIRDSPYEQYF.

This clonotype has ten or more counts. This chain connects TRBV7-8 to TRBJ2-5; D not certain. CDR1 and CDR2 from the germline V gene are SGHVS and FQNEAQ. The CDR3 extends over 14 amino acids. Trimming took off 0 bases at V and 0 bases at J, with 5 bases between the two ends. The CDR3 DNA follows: TGTGCCAGCAGCTTAGCTGGGGACCAAGAGACCCAGTACTTC. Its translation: CASSLAGDQETQYF.

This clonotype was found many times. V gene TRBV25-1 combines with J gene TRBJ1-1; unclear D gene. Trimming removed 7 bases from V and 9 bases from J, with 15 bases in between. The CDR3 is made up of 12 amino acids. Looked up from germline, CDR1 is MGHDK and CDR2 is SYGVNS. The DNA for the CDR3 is TGTGCCAGCAATTCTTGGGAGGGAAAAGCTTTCTTT. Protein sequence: CASNSWEGKAFF.

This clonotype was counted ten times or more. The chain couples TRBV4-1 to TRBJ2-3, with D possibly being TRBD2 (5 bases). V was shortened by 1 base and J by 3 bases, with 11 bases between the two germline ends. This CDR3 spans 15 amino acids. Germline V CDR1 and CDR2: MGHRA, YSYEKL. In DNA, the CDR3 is TGCGCCAGCAGCCAAGTAATAGGGAGAACAGATACGCAGTATTTT. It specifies CASSQVIGRTDTQYF.

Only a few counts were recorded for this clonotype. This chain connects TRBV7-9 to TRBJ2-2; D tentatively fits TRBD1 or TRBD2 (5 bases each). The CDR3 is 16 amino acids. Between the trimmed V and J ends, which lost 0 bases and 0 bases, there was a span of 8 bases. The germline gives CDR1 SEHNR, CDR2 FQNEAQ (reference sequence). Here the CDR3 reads CASSLAGDPNTGELFF. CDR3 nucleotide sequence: TGTGCCAGCAGCTTAGCCGGGGACCCGAACACCGGGGAGCTGTTTTTT.

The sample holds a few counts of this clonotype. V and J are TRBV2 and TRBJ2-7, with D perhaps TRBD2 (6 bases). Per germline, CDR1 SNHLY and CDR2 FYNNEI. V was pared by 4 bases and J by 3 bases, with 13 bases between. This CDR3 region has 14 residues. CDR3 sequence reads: CASSGSGAGYEQYF. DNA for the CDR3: TGTGCCAGCAGTGGATCGGGAGCGGGCTACGAGCAGTACTTC.

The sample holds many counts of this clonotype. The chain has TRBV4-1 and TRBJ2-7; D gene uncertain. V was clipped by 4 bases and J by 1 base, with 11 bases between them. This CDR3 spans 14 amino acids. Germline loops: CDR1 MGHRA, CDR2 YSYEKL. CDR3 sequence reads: CASSPVGRSYEQYF. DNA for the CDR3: TGCGCCAGCAGCCCTGTGGGCAGGTCCTACGAGCAGTACTTC.

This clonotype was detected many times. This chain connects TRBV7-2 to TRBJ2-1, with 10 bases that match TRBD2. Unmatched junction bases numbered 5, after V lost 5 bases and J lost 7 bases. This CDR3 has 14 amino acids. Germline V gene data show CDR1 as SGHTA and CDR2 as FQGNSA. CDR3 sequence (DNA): TGTGCCAGCAGCCCCCAGCGGGGGGGTAATGAGCAGTTCTTC. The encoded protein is CASSPQRGGNEQFF.

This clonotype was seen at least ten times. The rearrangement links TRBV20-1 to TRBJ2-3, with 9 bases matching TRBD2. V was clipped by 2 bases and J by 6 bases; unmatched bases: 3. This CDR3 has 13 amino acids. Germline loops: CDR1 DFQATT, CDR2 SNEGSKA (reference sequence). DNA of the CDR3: TGCAGTGCTAGACTAGCGGGAAGGGATACGCAGTATTTT. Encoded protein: CSARLAGRDTQYF.

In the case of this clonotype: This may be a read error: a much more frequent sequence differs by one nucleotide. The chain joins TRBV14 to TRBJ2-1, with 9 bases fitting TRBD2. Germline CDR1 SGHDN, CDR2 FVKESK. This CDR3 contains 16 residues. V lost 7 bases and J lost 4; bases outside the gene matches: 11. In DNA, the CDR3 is TGTGCCAGCACCCGTAATAGCGGGAGTATTTACAATGAGCAGTTCTTC. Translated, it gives CASTRNSGSIYNEQFF.

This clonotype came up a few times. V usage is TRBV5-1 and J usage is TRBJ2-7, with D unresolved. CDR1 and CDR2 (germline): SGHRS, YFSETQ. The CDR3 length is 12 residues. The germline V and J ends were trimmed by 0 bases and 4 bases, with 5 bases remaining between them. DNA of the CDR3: TGCGCCAGCAGCTTGGATCATTACGAGCAGTACTTC. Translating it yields CASSLDHYEQYF.

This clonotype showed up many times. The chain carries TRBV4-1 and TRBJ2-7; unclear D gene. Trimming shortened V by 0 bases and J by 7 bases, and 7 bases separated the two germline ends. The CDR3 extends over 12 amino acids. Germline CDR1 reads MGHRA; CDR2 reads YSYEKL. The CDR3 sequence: CASSQDPLEQYF. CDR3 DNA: TGCGCCAGCAGCCAAGATCCCCTGGAGCAGTACTTC.

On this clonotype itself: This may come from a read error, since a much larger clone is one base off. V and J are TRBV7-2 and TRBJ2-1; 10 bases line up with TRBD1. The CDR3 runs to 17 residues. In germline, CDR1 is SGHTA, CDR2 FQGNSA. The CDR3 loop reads CASSLVATRQGANEQLF. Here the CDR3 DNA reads TGTGCCAGCAGCTTAGTGGCTACTAGACAGGGGGCAAATGAGCAGCTCTTC.

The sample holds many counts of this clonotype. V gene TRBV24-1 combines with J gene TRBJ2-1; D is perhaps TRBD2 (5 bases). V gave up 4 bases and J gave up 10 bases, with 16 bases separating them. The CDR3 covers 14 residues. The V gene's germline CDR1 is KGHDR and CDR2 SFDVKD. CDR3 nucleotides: TGTGCCACCAGTGACACCGGGGTCAAGAGAGAGCAGTTCTTC. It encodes CATSDTGVKREQFF.

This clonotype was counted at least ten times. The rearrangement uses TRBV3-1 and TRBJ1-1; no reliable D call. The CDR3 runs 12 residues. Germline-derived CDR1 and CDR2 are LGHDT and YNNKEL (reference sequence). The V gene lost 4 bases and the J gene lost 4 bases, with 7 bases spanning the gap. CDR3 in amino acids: CASSLQATEAFF. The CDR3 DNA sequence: TGTGCCAGCAGCCTCCAAGCCACTGAAGCTTTCTTT.

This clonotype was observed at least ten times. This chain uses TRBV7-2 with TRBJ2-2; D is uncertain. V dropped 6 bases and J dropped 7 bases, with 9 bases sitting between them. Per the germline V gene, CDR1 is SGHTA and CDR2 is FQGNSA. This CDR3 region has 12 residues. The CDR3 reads CASRTLYGELFF. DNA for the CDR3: TGTGCCAGCAGAACCCTATACGGGGAGCTGTTTTTT.

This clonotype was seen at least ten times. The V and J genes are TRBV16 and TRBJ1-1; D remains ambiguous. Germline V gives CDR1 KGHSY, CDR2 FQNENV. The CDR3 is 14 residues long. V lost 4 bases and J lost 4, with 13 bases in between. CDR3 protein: CASSLPIRGTEAFF. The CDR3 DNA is TGTGCCAGCAGCCTACCAATCCGGGGCACTGAAGCTTTCTTT.

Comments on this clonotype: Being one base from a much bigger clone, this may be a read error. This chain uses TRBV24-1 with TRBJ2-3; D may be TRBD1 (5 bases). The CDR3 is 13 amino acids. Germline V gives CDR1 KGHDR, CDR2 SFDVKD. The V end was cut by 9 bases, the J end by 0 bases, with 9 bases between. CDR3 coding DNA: TGTGCCACCGAAGGACACAGCACAGATACGCAGTATTTT. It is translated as CATEGHSTDTQYF.

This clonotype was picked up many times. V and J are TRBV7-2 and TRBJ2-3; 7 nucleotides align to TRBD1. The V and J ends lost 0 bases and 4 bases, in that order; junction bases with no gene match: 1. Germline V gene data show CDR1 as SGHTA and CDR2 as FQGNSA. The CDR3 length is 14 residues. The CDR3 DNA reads TGTGCCAGCAGCTTAGCGGGGACAGCAGATACGCAGTATTTT. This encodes CASSLAGTADTQYF.

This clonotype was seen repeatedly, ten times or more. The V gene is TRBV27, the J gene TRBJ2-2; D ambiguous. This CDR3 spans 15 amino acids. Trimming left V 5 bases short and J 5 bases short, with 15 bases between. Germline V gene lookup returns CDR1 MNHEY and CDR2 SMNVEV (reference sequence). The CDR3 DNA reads TGTGCCAGCAGTGACTGGAAGGGCTTAACCGGGGAGCTGTTTTTT. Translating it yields CASSDWKGLTGELFF.

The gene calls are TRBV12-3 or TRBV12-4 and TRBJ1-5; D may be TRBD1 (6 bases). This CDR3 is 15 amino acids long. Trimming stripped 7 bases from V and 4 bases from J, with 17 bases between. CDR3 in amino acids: CASTTGGGLNQPQHF. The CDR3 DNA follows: TGTGCCAGCACCACGGGGGGGGGCCTTAATCAGCCCCAGCATTTT.

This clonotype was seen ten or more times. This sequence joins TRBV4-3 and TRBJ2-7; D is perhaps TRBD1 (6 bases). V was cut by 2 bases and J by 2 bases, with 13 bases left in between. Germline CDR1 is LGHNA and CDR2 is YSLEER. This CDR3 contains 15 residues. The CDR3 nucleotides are TGCGCCAGCAGCCAATACCGGGACACCCCCTACGAGCAGTACTTC. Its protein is CASSQYRDTPYEQYF.

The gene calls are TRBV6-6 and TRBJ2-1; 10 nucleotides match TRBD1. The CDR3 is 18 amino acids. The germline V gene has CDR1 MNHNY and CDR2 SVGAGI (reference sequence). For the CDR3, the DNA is TGTGTTAGCAGTTACTCGAGACAGGGGGCTCCCTCCTACAATGAGCAGTTCTTC. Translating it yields CVSSYSRQGAPSYNEQFF.

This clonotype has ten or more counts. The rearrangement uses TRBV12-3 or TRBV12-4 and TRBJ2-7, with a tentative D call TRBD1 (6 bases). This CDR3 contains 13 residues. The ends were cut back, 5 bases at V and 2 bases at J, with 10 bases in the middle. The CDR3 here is CASSKRQAYEQYF. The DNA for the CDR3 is TGTGCCAGCAGTAAAAGACAGGCCTACGAGCAGTACTTC.